Described below is a single T cell receptor beta chain sequence and its context. The sample comes from a study of T cell responses to AZD1222 COVID-19 vaccine. Produced via immunoSEQ multiplex PCR; TCRdb's table is partial and in-frame only. The sample lists under 95,000 clones, 85% to 90% occurring once. The V and J ends lost 4 bases and 0 bases respectively, with 7 bases between them. CDR3 length: 14 residues. CDR1 and CDR2 (germline): SGHTA, FQGNSA. Timing groups of about 4 and about 12 weeks for second doses were pooled. The clonotype comes from an adult who received the AZD1222 COVID-19 vaccine. The V gene is TRBV7-2, the J gene TRBJ1-3; tentatively, D is TRBD1 (6 bases). The sample in question was peripheral blood, obtained 28 days after the second AZD1222 dose. The CDR3 sequence: CASSWGLSGNTIYF. The CDR3 DNA reads TGTGCCAGCAGCTGGGGGCTCTCTGGAAACACCATATATTTT.